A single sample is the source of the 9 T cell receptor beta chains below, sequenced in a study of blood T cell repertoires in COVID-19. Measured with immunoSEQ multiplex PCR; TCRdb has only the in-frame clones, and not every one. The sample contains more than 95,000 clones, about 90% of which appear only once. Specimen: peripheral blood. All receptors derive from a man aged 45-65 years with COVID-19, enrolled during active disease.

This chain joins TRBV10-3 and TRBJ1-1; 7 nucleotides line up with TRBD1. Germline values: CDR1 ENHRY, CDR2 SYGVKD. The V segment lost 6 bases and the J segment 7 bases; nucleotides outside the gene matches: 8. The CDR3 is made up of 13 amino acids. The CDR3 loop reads CAIRDGTESEAFF. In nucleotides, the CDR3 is TGTGCCATCAGAGACGGGACAGAAAGTGAAGCTTTCTTT.

DNA for the CDR3: TGTGCCAGCAGCTTAGCCAGGGTTGGAACTGAAGCTTTCTTT. Protein sequence: CASSLARVGTEAFF. The chain links TRBV11-2 to TRBJ1-1; tentative D call: TRBD1 (5 bases). V was trimmed by 1 base and J by 5 bases, leaving 11 bases between them. The CDR3 runs 14 residues. Germline V gene sequence: CDR1 SGHAT, CDR2 FQNNGV.

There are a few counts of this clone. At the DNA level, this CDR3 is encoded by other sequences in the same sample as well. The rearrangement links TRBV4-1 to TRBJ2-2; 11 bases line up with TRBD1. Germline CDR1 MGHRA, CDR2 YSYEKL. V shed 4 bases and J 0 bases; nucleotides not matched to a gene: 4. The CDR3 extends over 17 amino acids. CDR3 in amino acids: CASSPGQGASNTGELFF. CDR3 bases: TGCGCCAGCAGCCCCGGACAGGGGGCCTCGAACACCGGGGAGCTGTTTTTT.

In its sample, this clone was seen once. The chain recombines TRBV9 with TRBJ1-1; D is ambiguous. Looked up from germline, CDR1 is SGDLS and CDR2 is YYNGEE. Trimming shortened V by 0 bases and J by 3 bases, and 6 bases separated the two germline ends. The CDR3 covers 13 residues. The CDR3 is CASSVDGYTEAFF. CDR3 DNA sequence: TGTGCCAGCAGCGTAGACGGGTACACTGAAGCTTTCTTT. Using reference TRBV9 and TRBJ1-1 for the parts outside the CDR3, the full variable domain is DSGVTQTPKHLITATGQRVTLRCSPRSGDLSVYWYQQSLDQGLQFLIQYYNGEERAKGNILERFSAQQFPDLHSELNLSSLELGDSALYFCASSVDGYTEAFFGQGTRLTVV.

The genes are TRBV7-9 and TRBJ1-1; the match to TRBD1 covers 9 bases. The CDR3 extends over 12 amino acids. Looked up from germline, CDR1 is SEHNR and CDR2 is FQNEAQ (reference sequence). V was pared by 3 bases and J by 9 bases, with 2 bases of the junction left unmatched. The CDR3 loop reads CASSFGQGKAFF. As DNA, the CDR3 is TGTGCCAGCAGCTTCGGACAGGGGAAAGCTTTCTTT.

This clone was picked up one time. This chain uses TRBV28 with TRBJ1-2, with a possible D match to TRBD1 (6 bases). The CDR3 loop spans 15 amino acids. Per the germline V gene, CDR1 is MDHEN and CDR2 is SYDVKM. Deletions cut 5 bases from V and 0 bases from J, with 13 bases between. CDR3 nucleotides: TGTGCCAGCAGTACCATGGACAGAACTAACTATGGCTACACCTTC. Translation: CASSTMDRTNYGYTF.

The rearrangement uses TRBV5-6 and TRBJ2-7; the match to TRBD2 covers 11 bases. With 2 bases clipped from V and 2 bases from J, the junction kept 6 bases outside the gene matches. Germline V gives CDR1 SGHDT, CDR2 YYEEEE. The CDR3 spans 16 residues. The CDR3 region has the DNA TGTGCCAGCAGCTTTCCGAAGACTAGCGGGGCCTACGAGCAGTACTTC. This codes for CASSFPKTSGAYEQYF.

CDR3 bases: TGTGCCAGCAGCGATCACAGACCCCAAGAGACCCAGTACTTC. Its translation is CASSDHRPQETQYF. The V call is TRBV11-2, the J call TRBJ2-5; D uncertain. The CDR3 spans 14 residues. With 5 bases removed from V and 1 base from J, the gap between germline ends came to 11 bases. Germline V lookup: CDR1 SGHAT, CDR2 FQNNGV.

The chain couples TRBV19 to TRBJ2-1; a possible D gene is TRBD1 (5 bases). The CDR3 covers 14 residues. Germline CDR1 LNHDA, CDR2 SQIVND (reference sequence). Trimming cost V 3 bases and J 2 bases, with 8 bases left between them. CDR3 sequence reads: CASSMQGTYNEQFF. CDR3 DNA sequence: TGTGCCAGTAGTATGCAGGGAACCTACAATGAGCAGTTCTTC.